This is a list of T cell receptor beta chains from one sample in a study of blood T cell repertoires in COVID-19. The method was immunoSEQ multiplex PCR; TCRdb's version includes in-frame clones alone and lacks a portion of them. The sample lists roughly 230,000 clones, 80% to 85% occurring once. Sequenced: peripheral blood. The origin of the receptors is a man in his forties or fifties with active or convalescent COVID-19. Each CDR3 is given with its conserved first and last residue. Each record gives: D gene, J gene, clone size, V gene, CDR3 protein. The D gene is left open where the match is weak. Size is stated for part of the rows, as once, few or many counts, or as a class when the clone is expanded.

TRBD1 TRBJ1-2 - TRBV6-2/TRBV6-3 CASSLTGGDYGYTF
TRBD1 TRBJ1-2 - TRBV2 CASGKDRGPYGYTF
- TRBJ2-7 - TRBV7-8 CASSLGDKPAEQYF
TRBD1 TRBJ2-7 - TRBV11-2 CASSLDRENEQYF
- TRBJ1-2 - TRBV5-1 CASSLAGGYGYTF
- TRBJ1-1 - TRBV9 CASSPGDFSNEAFF
TRBD1 TRBJ2-2 - TRBV6-5 CASKPGQGFPGELFF
TRBD1 TRBJ2-2 - TRBV2 CARGRDRATGELFF
- TRBJ2-3 few TRBV19 CASRGEADTQYF
TRBD2 TRBJ2-1 - TRBV6-6 CASSRLAGDSYNEQFF
- TRBJ1-1 - TRBV6-1 CASSERAEAFF
- TRBJ2-1 - TRBV27 CASRPDRAYNEQFF
- TRBJ1-3 - TRBV11-2 CASSLAGLYSGNTIYF
TRBD1 TRBJ2-3 - TRBV5-6 CASTFRGTVRSDTQYF
- TRBJ2-2 - TRBV15 CATSREGGSVTGELFF